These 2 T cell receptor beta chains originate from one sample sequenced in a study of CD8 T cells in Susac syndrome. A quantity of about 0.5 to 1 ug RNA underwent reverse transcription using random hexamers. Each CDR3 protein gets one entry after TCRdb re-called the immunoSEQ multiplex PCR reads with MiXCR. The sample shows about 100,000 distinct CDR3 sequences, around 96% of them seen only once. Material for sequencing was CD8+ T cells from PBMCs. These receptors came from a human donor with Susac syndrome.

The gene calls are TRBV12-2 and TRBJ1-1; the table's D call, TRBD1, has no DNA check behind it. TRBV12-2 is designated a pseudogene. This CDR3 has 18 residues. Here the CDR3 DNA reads TGTGCAAGTCGCTTCGGGGAACAGGGATCCCATTATTCCACTGAAGCTTTCTTT. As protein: CASRFGEQGSHYSTEAFF.

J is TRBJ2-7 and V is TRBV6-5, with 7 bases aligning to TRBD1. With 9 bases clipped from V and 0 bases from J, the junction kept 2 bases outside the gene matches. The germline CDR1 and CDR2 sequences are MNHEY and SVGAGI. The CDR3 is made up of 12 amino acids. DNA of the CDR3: TGTGCCAGTCGGACAGGCTCCTACGAGCAGTACTTC. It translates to CASRTGSYEQYF.